The present entry profiles one T cell receptor (beta chain) with its context. This record comes from a study of blood T cells in healthy people across ages. It was with a sample-barcoded 5' primer and a J-beta primer mix that a second PCR of roughly 7 to 12 cycles was run. Via MiXCR, TCRdb re-called the 5' RACE reads, giving one row per CDR3 protein. The sample has roughly 720,000 distinct CDR3 sequences, around half seen once. This CDR3 region has 16 residues. Germline V lookup: CDR1 SGHRS, CDR2 YFSETQ. Material: blood. This chain uses TRBV5-1 with TRBJ2-1; D is unclear. The tail of the sequence fits TRBJ2-7 better, so the J call may be wrong. The sequence was obtained from an elderly man in good health. CDR3 DNA: TGCGCCAGCAGCGTAAGACCAGAAATCTCCTACAATGAGCAGTACTTC. Protein product: CASSVRPEISYNEQYF.